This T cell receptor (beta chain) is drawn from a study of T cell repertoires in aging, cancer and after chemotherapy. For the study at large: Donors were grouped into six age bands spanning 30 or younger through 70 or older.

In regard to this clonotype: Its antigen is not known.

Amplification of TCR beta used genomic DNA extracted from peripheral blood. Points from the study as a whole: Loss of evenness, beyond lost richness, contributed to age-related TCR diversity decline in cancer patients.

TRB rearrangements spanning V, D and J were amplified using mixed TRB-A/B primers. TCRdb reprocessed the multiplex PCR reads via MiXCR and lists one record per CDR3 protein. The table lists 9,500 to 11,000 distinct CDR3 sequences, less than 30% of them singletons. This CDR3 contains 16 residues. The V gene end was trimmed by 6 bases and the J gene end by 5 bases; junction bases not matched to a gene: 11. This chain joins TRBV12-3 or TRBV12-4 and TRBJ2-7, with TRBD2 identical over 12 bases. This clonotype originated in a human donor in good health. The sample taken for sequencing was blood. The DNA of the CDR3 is TGTGCCAGCAGACATCATGGACTAGCGGGATATCACGAGCAGTACTTC. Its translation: CASRHHGLAGYHEQYF.